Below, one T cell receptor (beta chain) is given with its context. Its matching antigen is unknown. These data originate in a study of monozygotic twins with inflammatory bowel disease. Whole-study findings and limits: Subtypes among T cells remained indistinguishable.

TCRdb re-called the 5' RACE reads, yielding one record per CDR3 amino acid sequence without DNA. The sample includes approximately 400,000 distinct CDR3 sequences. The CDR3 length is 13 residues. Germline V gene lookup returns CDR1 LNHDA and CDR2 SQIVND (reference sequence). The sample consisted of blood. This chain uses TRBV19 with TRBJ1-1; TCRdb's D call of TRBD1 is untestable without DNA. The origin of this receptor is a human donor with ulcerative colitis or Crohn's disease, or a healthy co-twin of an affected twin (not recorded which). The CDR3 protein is CASTWTGEGEAFF.